This TCR beta chain was recorded in a study of T cell responses to AZD1222 COVID-19 vaccine. Findings of the study overall: Most donors were white British and more were female, and clonal diversity was possibly underestimated.

As to this clone: Its antigen is currently unknown.

Clones were read by immunoSEQ multiplex PCR, and TCRdb kept only the in-frame ones, dropping some. The sample records tens of thousands of clones, 65% to 85% being singletons. This receptor was taken from an adult who received the AZD1222 COVID-19 vaccine. Material: peripheral blood, obtained 28 days after the second AZD1222 dose.

The CDR3 region is CASSQDLSRQLGNTIYF. The DNA of the CDR3 is TGTGCCAGCAGCCAAGATCTTAGCCGACAGCTTGGAAACACCATATATTTT. J is TRBJ1-3 and V is TRBV3-1 (or the pseudogene TRBV3-2); D possibly corresponds to TRBD1 (5 bases). From germline, CDR1 is LGHDT and CDR2 YNNKEL (reference sequence). The CDR3 totals 17 residues. Trimming took 0 bases from V and 3 from J, leaving 15 bases between them.